This T cell receptor beta chain came from a study of T-cell reconstitution after alpha-beta-depleted transplantation in children. Overall study results and limits: Diversity of TCRbeta at day 60 was high in some patients, arising from surviving recipient T cells and thymic progenitors. After transplant, at about two months, alpha-beta T cells were reportedly derived from several hundred expanded graft clones. Fresh T-cell production supplied most of the T-cell counts and diversity seen one year after transplant.

Trimming pared 6 bases from V and 7 bases from J, leaving 9 bases between. The CDR3 is 12 amino acids. CDR1 and CDR2 from the germline V gene are LGHDT and YNNKEL (reference sequence). This clonotype was counted a few times. The target antigen is unknown. Unique molecular identifiers were incorporated during preparation of the TCRbeta library. A single record per CDR3 protein comes from TCRdb applying MiXCR to the PCR reads. The sample comprises fewer than 750,000 distinct CDR3 sequences, 25% to 30% of which are singletons, and around 36% rests with the top ten. V usage is TRBV3-1 and J usage is TRBJ2-2; TRBD2 is a possible D gene (5 bases). This specimen was PBMCs, taken before TCRalphabeta/CD19-depleted stem cell transplant. The sequence was obtained from a boy in the first two years of life with Wiskott-Aldrich syndrome, due to receive a stem cell transplant. DNA of the CDR3: TGTGCCAGCAGGGACTCCCGCGGGGAGCTGTTTTTT. It translates to CASRDSRGELFF.